Below, 31 T cell receptor beta chains from the same sample are listed, as sequenced in a study of T-cell reconstitution after alpha-beta-depleted transplantation in children. Construction of the TCRbeta library involved unique molecular identifiers. TCRdb ran MiXCR on the PCR reads and lists one entry per CDR3 protein. The sample shows a few hundred thousand distinct CDR3 sequences, 10% of them seen only once. Sequencing was performed on PBMCs from the stem cell graft donor, taken from the stem cell graft. The receptor set was obtained from a human donor who donated a stem cell graft to a child with acute lymphoblastic leukemia.

The chain uses TRBV27 and TRBJ2-7; 15 positions agree with TRBD2. The CDR3 has 17 residues. Germline-derived CDR1 and CDR2 are MNHEY and SMNVEV (reference sequence). Trimming cost V 2 bases and J 6 bases; bases outside gene matches: 8. The CDR3 loop reads CASSLMGLAGGGGEQYF. As DNA, the CDR3 is TGTGCCAGCAGTTTAATGGGACTAGCGGGAGGAGGCGGCGAGCAGTACTTC.

This clonotype was counted only a few times. This chain uses TRBV6-4 with TRBJ2-5; D perhaps matches TRBD2 (5 bases). The V end was cut by 2 bases, the J end by 7 bases, with 11 bases between. Germline loops: CDR1 MRHNA, CDR2 SNTAGT. The CDR3 extends over 13 amino acids. The CDR3 nucleotides read TGTGCCAGCAGTGACAACCCTGCGGGGACCCAGTACTTC. Residues: CASSDNPAGTQYF.

Of note for this clonotype: An end of the junction differs from the germline gene, which may be a read error. The chain has TRBV7-7 and TRBJ2-1; 11 nucleotides agree with TRBD2. Looked up from germline, CDR1 is SSHAT and CDR2 is FNYEAQ (reference sequence). The CDR3 is 17 residues long. The CDR3 protein is CASSLERGLAEYNEQFF. The CDR3 DNA reads TGTGCTAGCAGCTTAGAGAGGGGACTAGCGGAATACAATGAGCAGTTCTTC.

This clonotype was recorded a few times. The chain couples TRBV5-1 to TRBJ2-3, with TRBD2 matching over 14 bases. The germline gives CDR1 SGHRS, CDR2 YFSETQ. This CDR3 spans 17 amino acids. Unmatched junction bases numbered 10, after V lost 6 bases and J lost 4 bases. The CDR3 is CASKAGLAGVMPDTQYF. CDR3 DNA: TGCGCCAGCAAGGCGGGACTAGCGGGAGTCATGCCAGATACGCAGTATTTT.

The CDR3 DNA sequence: TGTGCCAGCAGTTACGCGGCTAGCGGGAGGCTTTCTTACGAGCAGTACTTC. Its translation is CASSYAASGRLSYEQYF. V and J are TRBV6-2 or TRBV6-3 and TRBJ2-7, with 11 bases lining up with TRBD2. The CDR3 has 17 amino acids. Germline V lookup: CDR1 MNHEY, CDR2 SVGEGT. V shed 2 bases, J shed 4 bases, and the junction held 10 bases outside the gene matches.

In this sample, this clonotype turned up many times. The chain is built from TRBV7-9 and TRBJ2-4; D could derive from TRBD1 or TRBD2 (5 bases each). V lost 8 bases and J lost 9, with 20 bases in between. CDR1 and CDR2 from the germline V gene are SEHNR and FQNEAQ (reference sequence). The CDR3 covers 14 residues. CDR3 sequence reads: CASALRDVSSIQYF. CDR3 coding DNA: TGTGCCAGCGCCCTCCGGGACGTTTCCTCCATTCAGTACTTC.

This clonotype was seen many times. The rearrangement uses TRBV20-1 and TRBJ2-3, with 7 bases aligning to TRBD2. The J segment lost 4 bases and the V segment lost 1 base, leaving 14 bases of the junction unmatched. The CDR3 is 17 amino acids. Germline CDR1 DFQATT, CDR2 SNEGSKA (reference sequence). In DNA form, the CDR3 reads TGCAGTGCTAGAGCGTTGGGGGAGGGCCCTCGTGCAGATACGCAGTATTTT. Protein sequence: CSARALGEGPRADTQYF.

At least ten counts were recorded for this clonotype. The chain employs TRBV7-9 and TRBJ2-1; maybe TRBD2 (6 bases). This CDR3 comprises 16 residues. CDR1 is SEHNR and CDR2 is FQNEAQ in the germline V gene (reference sequence). The V end lost 5 bases, the J end lost 0 bases, and 14 bases lay between the germline ends. The CDR3 region has the DNA TGTGCCAGCAGCCCAAAGGGTAGCGGCTCCTACAATGAGCAGTTCTTC. Protein sequence: CASSPKGSGSYNEQFF.

This clonotype has more than one count but fewer than ten. The CDR3 DNA reads as TGTGCCAGCAGCCTGTTGGGGGAGCGGGAGATCTCAGATACGCAGTATTTT. It encodes CASSLLGEREISDTQYF. This chain joins TRBV7-9 and TRBJ2-3; 8 nucleotides match TRBD2. This CDR3 region has 17 residues. CDR1 SEHNR and CDR2 FQNEAQ come from the germline V gene (reference sequence). The J segment lost 4 bases and the V segment lost 5 bases, leaving 14 bases of the junction unmatched.

This clonotype showed up many times. The CDR3 sequence: CASSQEGTQVTDTQYF. CDR3 sequence (DNA): TGCGCCAGCAGCCAAGAGGGCACGCAGGTCACAGATACGCAGTATTTT. The chain is built from TRBV4-1 and TRBJ2-3; D uncertain. The V gene's germline CDR1 is MGHRA and CDR2 YSYEKL. V dropped 0 bases and J dropped 2 bases, with 12 bases sitting between them. This CDR3 comprises 16 residues.

The J gene is TRBJ1-1, the V gene TRBV20-1; the D is unclear. Germline V lookup: CDR1 DFQATT, CDR2 SNEGSKA (reference sequence). V was clipped by 7 bases and J by 3 bases, with 12 bases between them. The CDR3 spans 12 residues. CDR3: CSVPGSYTEAFF. CDR3 sequence (DNA): TGCAGTGTTCCAGGCTCGTACACTGAAGCTTTCTTT.

This chain's CDR3 is CASSPSTGTDTQYF. For the CDR3, the DNA is TGTGCCAGCAGTCCTTCGACAGGCACAGATACGCAGTATTTT. This chain uses TRBV6-2 or TRBV6-3 with TRBJ2-3; the D gene is possibly TRBD1 (5 bases). The V end lost 5 bases, the J end lost 1 base, and 10 bases lay between the germline ends. The CDR3 sequence is 14 residues long. Germline V gene data show CDR1 as MNHEY and CDR2 as SVGEGT.

The rearrangement joins TRBV20-1 to TRBJ2-1, with 7 bases lining up with TRBD1. The junction had 5 bases not matched to a gene; V was cut back by 5 bases and J by 7 bases. CDR3 length: 12 residues. The germline V gene encodes CDR1 DFQATT and CDR2 SNEGSKA (reference sequence). The chain's CDR3 is CSAFDRVNEQFF. CDR3 nucleotides: TGCAGTGCTTTCGACAGGGTAAATGAGCAGTTCTTC.

This clonotype was seen at least ten times. This chain connects TRBV4-2 to TRBJ2-5, with D hard to call. This CDR3 is 15 amino acids long. The germline gives CDR1 LGHNA, CDR2 YNFKEQ. The V end was cut by 0 bases, the J end by 5 bases, with 13 bases between. CDR3 sequence: CASSQESGLAETQYF. The CDR3, as DNA: TGTGCCAGCAGCCAAGAATCCGGGCTGGCGGAGACCCAGTACTTC.

V gene TRBV20-1 combines with J gene TRBJ2-1; weak D call: TRBD2 (7 bases). CDR3 size: 14 residues. V shed 3 bases and J shed 4 bases, with 13 bases lying between them. Germline CDR1 reads DFQATT; CDR2 reads SNEGSKA (reference sequence). The CDR3, as DNA: TGCAGTGCTAGGGGGGCGGGAGAGTACAATGAGCAGTTCTTC. This gives the protein CSARGAGEYNEQFF.

This clonotype has only a few counts. The chain employs TRBV7-2 and TRBJ1-5, with D perhaps matching TRBD1 (6 bases). This CDR3 comprises 13 residues. CDR1 is SGHTA and CDR2 is FQGNSA in the germline V gene. V lost 1 base to trimming and J lost 12 bases, with 13 bases between them. The CDR3 DNA reads as TGTGCCAGCAGCTTAGTTCGGGCAGGGGACCAGCATTTT. Its protein product is CASSLVRAGDQHF.

This clonotype has more than one count but fewer than ten. The rearrangement uses TRBV20-1 and TRBJ1-1; possibly TRBD1 for D (5 bases). V lost 0 bases and J 0 bases, leaving 17 bases between the germline ends. CDR1 is DFQATT, CDR2 SNEGSKA, per germline (reference sequence). CDR3 size: 17 residues. The DNA for the CDR3 is TGCAGTGCTAGAGACGCAGGGACTTATATTATGAACACTGAAGCTTTCTTT. This sequence encodes CSARDAGTYIMNTEAFF.

This clonotype was seen repeatedly, ten times or more. A junction end diverges from the germline sequence, so it may reflect a read error. The chain has TRBV27 and TRBJ2-2; possible D gene TRBD2, 6 bases. Germline V gene lookup returns CDR1 MNHEY and CDR2 SMNVEV (reference sequence). This CDR3 comprises 13 residues. In DNA form, the CDR3 reads TGCGCCAGCAGCTTTGGAGGGACCGGGGAGCTGTTTTTT. It specifies CASSFGGTGELFF.

J is TRBJ2-7 and V is TRBV20-1; possibly TRBD2 for D (5 bases). CDR1 is DFQATT, CDR2 SNEGSKA, per germline (reference sequence). The V end lost 0 bases, the J end lost 5 bases, and 14 bases lay between the germline ends. The CDR3 has 14 residues. CDR3 nucleotides: TGCAGTGCTAGAGATACGGGGTTCCGGGACGAGCAGTACTTC. Amino acid sequence: CSARDTGFRDEQYF.

The chain carries TRBV5-5 and TRBJ1-1; tentatively, D is TRBD1 (5 bases). The CDR3 totals 13 residues. Trimming left V 5 bases short and J 0 bases short, with 8 bases between. Germline V gives CDR1 SGHKS, CDR2 YYEKEE (reference sequence). The DNA for the CDR3 is TGTGCCAGCAGTGGGGGGGTGAACACTGAAGCTTTCTTT. It specifies CASSGGVNTEAFF. Full variable domain (remainder filled in from reference TRBV5-5 and TRBJ1-1): DAGVTQSPTHLIKTRGQQVTLRCSPISGHKSVSWYQQVLGQGPQFIFQYYEKEERGRGNFPDRFSARQFPNYSSELNVNALLLGDSALYLCASSGGVNTEAFFGQGTRLTVV.

The chain is built from TRBV12-3 or TRBV12-4 and TRBJ2-7, with D possibly TRBD2 on 6 matching bases. CDR3 length equals 13 residues. Trimming removed 7 bases at V and 3 bases at J, with 13 bases between. CDR3 region: CASTPGGLYEQYF. The CDR3 DNA sequence: TGTGCCAGCACCCCCGGAGGGCTCTACGAGCAGTACTTC.

The V and J genes are TRBV29-1 and TRBJ2-7; D may be TRBD1 or TRBD2 (5 bases each). With 5 bases removed from V and 2 bases from J, the gap between germline ends came to 13 bases. Germline V gene lookup returns CDR1 SQVTM and CDR2 ANQGSEA. The CDR3 has 13 residues. CDR3 in amino acids: CSVRGRVTYEQYF. The DNA for the CDR3 is TGCAGCGTTCGGGGACGAGTAACCTACGAGCAGTACTTC.

In this sample, this clonotype turned up many times. The chain employs TRBV15 and TRBJ2-5; TRBD1 matches at 8 bases. With 3 bases clipped from V and 1 base from J, the junction kept 13 bases outside the gene matches. The length of the CDR3 is 18 residues. Germline-derived CDR1 and CDR2 are LNHNV and YYDKDF (reference sequence). The CDR3 is CATSRPLQGALLQETQYF. The CDR3 nucleotides read TGTGCCACCAGCAGGCCCCTCCAGGGGGCCCTGCTCCAAGAGACCCAGTACTTC.

CDR3 protein: CASSLRETYEQYF. The CDR3 coding sequence is TGCGCCAGCAGCTTAAGGGAGACCTACGAGCAGTACTTC. The chain links TRBV5-1 to TRBJ2-7; possibly TRBD2 for D (5 bases). V shed 2 bases and J shed 2 bases, with 8 bases lying between them. CDR1 and CDR2 (germline): SGHRS, YFSETQ. The CDR3 extends over 13 amino acids. The full variable domain, with the rest looked up from reference TRBV5-1 and TRBJ2-7, is KAGVTQTPRYLIKTRGQQVTLSCSPISGHRSVSWYQQTPGQGLQFLFEYFSETQRNKGNFPGRFSGRQFSNSRSEMNVSTLELGDSALYLCASSLRETYEQYFGPGTRLTVT.

This clonotype was counted a few times. The chain uses TRBV3-1 and TRBJ1-1; 10 nucleotides line up with TRBD1. The germline CDR1 and CDR2 sequences are LGHDT and YNNKEL (reference sequence). The CDR3 spans 17 residues. The V segment lost 2 bases and the J segment 1 base; nucleotides outside the gene matches: 7. CDR3 coding DNA: TGTGCCAGCAGCCAACGGACAGGGGGTCGGTGGAACACTGAAGCTTTCTTT. It is translated as CASSQRTGGRWNTEAFF.

The chain has TRBV20-1 and TRBJ2-1, with 7 nucleotides matching TRBD2. The CDR3 sequence is 13 residues long. Per germline, CDR1 DFQATT and CDR2 SNEGSKA (reference sequence). Germline trimming cut 4 bases from V and 5 bases from J; bases unmatched to any gene: 5. CDR3 amino acids: CSATGAGDNEQFF. DNA for the CDR3: TGCAGTGCTACTGGGGCGGGGGACAATGAGCAGTTCTTC.

This clonotype was picked up a small number of times. The chain joins TRBV11-2 to TRBJ2-7, with D possibly called TRBD1 or TRBD2 (5 bases each). The germline V and J ends were trimmed by 4 bases and 7 bases, with 11 bases remaining between them. CDR1 is SGHAT, CDR2 FQNNGV, per germline. The CDR3 extends over 12 amino acids. The CDR3 sequence: CASSSGTWEQYF. CDR3 DNA sequence: TGTGCCAGCAGCTCGGGGACGTGGGAGCAGTACTTC.

This clonotype was seen a few times. V gene TRBV20-1 combines with J gene TRBJ2-3; TRBD1 matches 9 bases. Germline V gene data show CDR1 as DFQATT and CDR2 as SNEGSKA (reference sequence). The V and J ends lost 7 bases and 4 bases, in that order; junction bases with no gene match: 6. This CDR3 is built from 13 residues. The CDR3 nucleotides read TGCAGTGTGGGACAGGGATCAGCAGATACGCAGTATTTT. Its translation: CSVGQGSADTQYF.

The V gene is TRBV7-2, the J gene TRBJ2-1, with 14 positions matching TRBD2. Germline CDR1 is SGHTA and CDR2 is FQGNSA. After removal of 1 base from V and 7 bases from J, the junction contained 6 bases not matched to a gene. The CDR3 extends over 17 amino acids. The DNA for the CDR3 is TGTGCCAGCAGCTTAGGTGGGACTAGCGGGAGCGGAAATGAGCAGTTCTTC. Its translation: CASSLGGTSGSGNEQFF.

The CDR3, as DNA: TGTGCCAGCAGTTCAGGGCTAGCGGCCCTTAGCTCCTACAATGAGCAGTTCTTC. This gives the protein CASSSGLAALSSYNEQFF. V is TRBV27 and J is TRBJ2-1; TRBD2 aligns across 7 bases. V gave up 4 bases and J gave up 0 bases; unmatched junction bases: 12. The germline V gene encodes CDR1 MNHEY and CDR2 SMNVEV (reference sequence). The CDR3 length is 18 residues.

This clonotype was counted a few times. The V and J genes are TRBV7-9 and TRBJ2-2, with D possibly matching TRBD2 (5 bases). Germline assignment: CDR1 SEHNR and CDR2 FQNEAQ (reference sequence). Trimming took 5 bases from V and 4 from J, leaving 20 bases between them. This CDR3 is built from 17 residues. The CDR3 DNA reads TGTGCCAGCAGCCGAGCCGTGGTAGCGCAATCCACCGGGGAGCTGTTTTTT. It yields the protein CASSRAVVAQSTGELFF.